This TCR beta chain came from a study of cytomegalovirus exposure and HLA in healthy donors. Overall study findings and caveats: A later analysis linked a missense DCLRE1C variant to TCR beta V- and J-gene trimming. Productive status was seen about 90% or about 30% of the time for most TCR beta V segments in an earlier analysis. The sole available immune exposure information was CMV serostatus.

The study ran its PCR with 60 Vbeta and 13 Jbeta primers. Some clones are missing from TCRdb's copy, which holds only in-frame ones; the method was immunoSEQ multiplex PCR. The sample holds 75,000 to 90,000 clones, under 80% seen once. With regard to this clone: What it binds is not known. Sequence at one end of the junction differs from germline and may be a read error.

CDR3 size: 15 residues. Germline lookup yields CDR1 SGHTA and CDR2 FQGNSA. This receptor was taken from a human donor in good health. The sequencing input was PBMCs. The chain recombines TRBV7-2 with TRBJ2-5, with D maybe TRBD2 (5 bases). DNA of the CDR3: TGTGCCAACAGCTTAGTCGGGGTGATGTTCGAGACCCAGTACTTC. Its translation: CANSLVGVMFETQYF.